The 27 T cell receptor beta chains below were found in one sample sequenced in a study of blood T cell repertoires in COVID-19. Clones were read by immunoSEQ multiplex PCR, and TCRdb kept only the in-frame ones, dropping some. The sample carries approximately 130,000 clones, roughly three quarters recorded once. Sequenced: peripheral blood. The source of these receptors is a man of 80 years or more with acute or convalescent COVID-19.

The chain uses TRBV9 and TRBJ2-1; TRBD2 agrees at 13 bases. Germline CDR1 SGDLS, CDR2 YYNGEE. V was clipped by 4 bases and J by 10 bases; unmatched bases: 8. The CDR3 covers 15 residues. The CDR3 is CASSIGLAGEKEQFF. The CDR3 region has the DNA TGTGCCAGCAGCATCGGACTAGCGGGGGAGAAAGAGCAGTTCTTC.

CDR3 region: CASHTGGLREQFF. In nucleotides, the CDR3 is TGTGCCAGCCACACGGGGGGGCTTCGTGAGCAGTTCTTC. The rearrangement links TRBV12-3 or TRBV12-4 to TRBJ2-1; 8 bases are a match to TRBD2. V shed 8 bases, J shed 9 bases, and the junction held 9 bases outside the gene matches. The CDR3 contains 13 residues.

DNA for the CDR3: TGTGCCAGCAGCTTATTTAGCGGGGGGGCCTACAATGAGCAGTTCTTC. It translates to CASSLFSGGAYNEQFF. The rearrangement links TRBV5-5 to TRBJ2-1; 11 bases line up with TRBD2. After removal of 2 bases from V and 2 bases from J, the junction contained 3 bases not matched to a gene. The CDR3 spans 16 residues. Germline assignment: CDR1 SGHKS and CDR2 YYEKEE (reference sequence).

This clone appeared a single time. The rearrangement joins TRBV3-1 (or the pseudogene TRBV3-2) to TRBJ1-5; no firm D call. Germline V lookup: CDR1 LGHDT, CDR2 YNNKEL (reference sequence). The CDR3 has 13 residues. Trimming pared 2 bases from V and 5 bases from J, leaving 7 bases between. In DNA, the CDR3 is TGTGCCAGCAGCCAATACTATGATCAGCCCCAGCATTTT. It codes for CASSQYYDQPQHF.

The J gene is TRBJ1-1, the V gene TRBV29-1, with a tentative D call TRBD1 (5 bases). The germline gives CDR1 SQVTM, CDR2 ANQGSEA. CDR3 length: 16 amino acids. Trimming removed 4 bases at V and 0 bases at J, with 18 bases between. The CDR3 region has the DNA TGCAGCGTTGTAGGCGGGACGGTTCCAATGAACACTGAAGCTTTCTTT. Translating it yields CSVVGGTVPMNTEAFF.

This clone was detected a few times. The chain links TRBV3-1 (or the pseudogene TRBV3-2) to TRBJ1-1; TRBD1 agrees at 10 bases. After removal of 5 bases from V and 4 bases from J, the junction contained 4 bases not matched to a gene. There are 14 residues in the CDR3. Germline assignment: CDR1 LGHDT and CDR2 YNNKEL (reference sequence). The CDR3 DNA reads TGTGCCAGCAGCTTTGGACAGGGGGGCACTGAAGCTTTCTTT. Protein product: CASSFGQGGTEAFF.

The chain has TRBV9 and TRBJ2-5, with 16 bases fitting TRBD2. The V gene's germline CDR1 is SGDLS and CDR2 YYNGEE. This CDR3 spans 17 amino acids. The V gene end was trimmed by 3 bases and the J gene end by 5 bases; junction bases not matched to a gene: 7. The CDR3 region is CASSAGTSGGAGETQYF. The CDR3 DNA reads as TGTGCCAGCAGCGCCGGGACTAGCGGGGGGGCCGGGGAGACCCAGTACTTC. Full variable domain (missing parts from reference TRBV9 and TRBJ2-5): DSGVTQTPKHLITATGQRVTLRCSPRSGDLSVYWYQQSLDQGLQFLIQYYNGEERAKGNILERFSAQQFPDLHSELNLSSLELGDSALYFCASSAGTSGGAGETQYFGPGTRLLVL.

This chain connects TRBV5-1 to TRBJ1-6; 12 bases are a match to TRBD1. Trimming cost V 0 bases and J 9 bases; bases outside gene matches: 1. The CDR3 is 15 residues long. Germline V gene data show CDR1 as SGHRS and CDR2 as YFSETQ. The CDR3 coding sequence is TGCGCCAGCAGCTTGGGGGACAGGGGGCTTTCACCCCTCCACTTT. Its protein product is CASSLGDRGLSPLHF.

The rearrangement joins TRBV10-3 to TRBJ2-7, with TRBD1 matching over 11 bases. This CDR3 comprises 15 residues. CDR1 ENHRY and CDR2 SYGVKD come from the germline V gene. V lost 4 bases and J lost 3; bases outside the gene matches: 5. The CDR3 spells CAISGGQGAFYEQYF. DNA of the CDR3: TGTGCCATCAGTGGAGGACAGGGGGCTTTCTACGAGCAGTACTTC.

This clone was counted only a few times. The chain has TRBV7-3 and TRBJ1-2; 10 bases align to TRBD1. Germline V CDR1 and CDR2: SGHTA, FQGTGA. With V trimmed by 3 bases and J by 8 bases, 9 bases remained unmatched. The length of the CDR3 is 15 residues. CDR3 nucleotide sequence: TGTGCCAGCAGCTTGAGGCCGGGACAGGGGTCGGGCTACACCTTC. It codes for CASSLRPGQGSGYTF.

This clone appeared once. This chain joins TRBV7-8 and TRBJ1-6, with 7 bases lining up with TRBD1. The trim removed 5 bases at V and 9 bases at J, leaving 13 bases unmatched. The CDR3 is 16 amino acids. Germline CDR1 is SGHVS and CDR2 is FQNEAQ. The CDR3 here is CASSPVTGITSSPLHF. CDR3 nucleotide sequence: TGTGCCAGCAGCCCTGTGACAGGGATTACTTCTTCACCCCTCCACTTT.

The chain carries TRBV4-3 and TRBJ2-1; D might be TRBD1 (6 bases). The CDR3 is made up of 13 amino acids. Between the trimmed V and J ends, which lost 3 bases and 9 bases, there was a span of 12 bases. Per the germline V gene, CDR1 is LGHNA and CDR2 is YSLEER. Here the CDR3 DNA reads TGCGCCAGCAGCCATGGACAGATTGCTGAGCAGTTCTTC. This translates into CASSHGQIAEQFF.

The rearrangement links TRBV4-2 to TRBJ1-6; 7 nucleotides agree with TRBD1. V was clipped by 1 base and J by 6 bases; unmatched bases: 6. The CDR3 covers 16 residues. Germline V gives CDR1 LGHNA, CDR2 YNFKEQ. The CDR3 DNA reads TGTGCCAGCAGCCAAGGACAGGGAGCACTTAATTCACCCCTCCACTTT. Translated, it gives CASSQGQGALNSPLHF.

The rearrangement joins TRBV29-1 to TRBJ2-5; 7 nucleotides match TRBD1. V shed 6 bases, J shed 4 bases, and the junction held 5 bases outside the gene matches. The germline V gene encodes CDR1 SQVTM and CDR2 ANQGSEA. There are 12 residues in the CDR3. CDR3 in DNA: TGCAGCGTGAGGGGGCTACCAGAGACCCAGTACTTC. Amino acid sequence: CSVRGLPETQYF.

Here the CDR3 DNA reads TGTGCCAGCAGTACCCCATCGACAGGGGTTCGGAATGGCTACACCTTC. This gives the protein CASSTPSTGVRNGYTF. The chain uses TRBV6-2 or TRBV6-3 and TRBJ1-2, with 8 bases identical to TRBD1. In germline, CDR1 is MNHEY, CDR2 SVGEGT. The CDR3 sequence is 16 residues long. With 5 bases clipped from V and 6 bases from J, the junction kept 14 bases outside the gene matches.

The J gene is TRBJ2-1, the V gene TRBV11-3; 13 positions agree with TRBD2. The CDR3 loop spans 15 amino acids. The ends lost 4 bases at V and 7 bases at J; junction bases unmatched: 4. Germline V gene lookup returns CDR1 SGHNT and CDR2 YENEEA. The CDR3 coding sequence is TGTGCCAGCAGCTCCCGGACTAGCGGGAGTAATGAGCAGTTCTTC. Protein sequence: CASSSRTSGSNEQFF.

This chain connects TRBV19 to TRBJ1-1; D call uncertain. This CDR3 has 14 residues. V was trimmed by 9 bases and J by 2 bases, leaving 16 bases between them. Germline CDR1 is LNHDA and CDR2 is SQIVND (reference sequence). The CDR3 nucleotides read TGTGCCAGCACAGTGAGTAAAGGAAACACTGAAGCTTTCTTT. This codes for CASTVSKGNTEAFF.

This sequence joins TRBV7-3 and TRBJ1-2, with D tentatively TRBD1 (5 bases). V lost 5 bases, J lost 7 bases, and 14 bases lay in between. CDR3 size: 13 residues. Germline lookup yields CDR1 SGHTA and CDR2 FQGTGA. Written as DNA, the CDR3 is TGTGCCAGCAGCCTCCCGGACGGGGGTGGCTACACCTTC. Its protein is CASSLPDGGGYTF.

This chain links TRBV5-5 with TRBJ2-5; D possibly corresponds to TRBD2 (5 bases). Trimming took 0 bases from V and 6 from J, leaving 6 bases between them. CDR3 length: 12 amino acids. Germline-derived CDR1 and CDR2 are SGHKS and YYEKEE (reference sequence). This chain's CDR3 is CASSLGEKTQYF. The CDR3 DNA sequence: TGTGCCAGCAGCTTGGGGGAGAAGACCCAGTACTTC.

This clone was found a few times. The CDR3 loop is CASRKQGPMNTEAFF. Written as DNA, the CDR3 is TGTGCCAGTAGAAAACAGGGGCCCATGAACACTGAAGCTTTCTTT. The chain joins TRBV19 to TRBJ1-1; 7 bases match TRBD1. Unmatched junction bases numbered 7, after V lost 6 bases and J lost 0 bases. Per the germline V gene, CDR1 is LNHDA and CDR2 is SQIVND (reference sequence). This CDR3 spans 15 amino acids.

This chain connects TRBV3-1 (or the pseudogene TRBV3-2) to TRBJ1-1, with D unresolved. The germline CDR1 and CDR2 sequences are LGHDT and YNNKEL (reference sequence). The CDR3 covers 14 residues. Trimming pared 0 bases from V and 2 bases from J, leaving 7 bases between. CDR3 protein: CASSQDNSNTEAFF. The CDR3 bases are TGTGCCAGCAGCCAAGATAACAGTAACACTGAAGCTTTCTTT.

The chain combines TRBV6-5 with TRBJ1-1; maybe TRBD1 (6 bases). Trimming removed 6 bases from V and 3 bases from J, with 11 bases in between. The CDR3 length is 13 residues. In germline, CDR1 is MNHEY, CDR2 SVGAGI. The CDR3 DNA sequence: TGTGCCAGCAGGTCACAGGGCGACACTGAAGCTTTCTTT. Its protein is CASRSQGDTEAFF.

V usage is TRBV29-1 and J usage is TRBJ1-2, with TRBD1 matching 10 bases. Germline CDR1 and CDR2: SQVTM and ANQGSEA. The CDR3 totals 13 residues. The V segment lost 1 base and the J segment 6 bases; nucleotides outside the gene matches: 2. This CDR3 is CSVEGQGANGYTF. The CDR3 region has the DNA TGCAGCGTTGAAGGACAGGGGGCCAATGGCTACACCTTC.

The rearrangement joins TRBV5-1 to TRBJ2-6; tentative D call: TRBD1 (5 bases). Germline CDR1 SGHRS, CDR2 YFSETQ. This CDR3 has 19 residues. The V end lost 1 base, the J end lost 0 bases, and 17 bases lay between the germline ends. DNA for the CDR3: TGCGCCAGCAGCTTGTTAGGTGGCAGGGATTACTCTGGGGCCAACGTCCTGACTTTC. Translation gives CASSLLGGRDYSGANVLTF.

V gene TRBV5-1 combines with J gene TRBJ1-6; D possibly corresponds to TRBD1 (6 bases). V was clipped by 0 bases and J by 10 bases, with 11 bases between them. This CDR3 spans 14 amino acids. In germline, CDR1 is SGHRS, CDR2 YFSETQ. This CDR3 is CASSLGGGGSPLHF. CDR3 bases: TGCGCCAGCAGCTTGGGAGGGGGGGGCTCACCCCTCCACTTT.

The gene calls are TRBV30 and TRBJ1-4; a possible D gene is TRBD1 (6 bases). Trimming took 5 bases from V and 3 from J, leaving 16 bases between them. Per germline, CDR1 GTSNPN and CDR2 SVGIG (reference sequence). The CDR3 has 15 amino acids. The CDR3 loop is CAWSELNRANEKLFF. The CDR3, as DNA: TGTGCCTGGTCCGAGTTGAACAGGGCTAATGAAAAACTGTTTTTT.

The CDR3 DNA reads TGTGCCAGCTCACGGACGGGAAACACTGAAGCTTTCTTT. Its protein is CASSRTGNTEAFF. This rearrangement joins TRBV18 to TRBJ1-1; no firm D call. With 4 bases removed from V and 2 bases from J, the gap between germline ends came to 8 bases. CDR1 KGHSH and CDR2 LQKENI come from the germline V gene. This CDR3 region has 13 residues.